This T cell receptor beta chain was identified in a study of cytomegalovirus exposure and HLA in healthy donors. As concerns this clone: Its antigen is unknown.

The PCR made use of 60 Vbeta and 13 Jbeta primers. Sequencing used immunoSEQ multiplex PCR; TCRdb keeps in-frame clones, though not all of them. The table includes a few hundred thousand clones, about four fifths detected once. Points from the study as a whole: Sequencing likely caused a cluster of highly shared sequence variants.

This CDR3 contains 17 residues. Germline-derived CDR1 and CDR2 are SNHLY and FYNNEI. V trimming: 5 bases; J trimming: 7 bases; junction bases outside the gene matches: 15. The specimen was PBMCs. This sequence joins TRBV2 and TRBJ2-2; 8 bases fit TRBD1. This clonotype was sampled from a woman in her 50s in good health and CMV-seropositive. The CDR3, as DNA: TGTGCCAGCAGTAGGAACCTCCGACAGGGGAGTAACGGGGAGCTGTTTTTT. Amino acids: CASSRNLRQGSNGELFF.